This TCR beta chain was identified during a study of cytotoxic CD8 clonotypes in ibrutinib-treated CLL. Trimming removed 1 base at V and 5 bases at J, with 5 bases between. The V gene's germline CDR1 is MGHDK and CDR2 SYGVNS. There are 12 residues in the CDR3. TCRdb's copy holds only in-frame clones and misses some; the assay was immunoSEQ multiplex PCR. The sample consists of approximately 300,000 clones, just under 80% of them appearing once. The TCR was taken from a human donor with chronic lymphocytic leukemia. This material consisted of PBMCs, taken before ibrutinib treatment. V gene TRBV25-1 combines with J gene TRBJ2-5; D uncertain. The chain's CDR3 is CASSELSETQYF. The CDR3 DNA reads TGTGCCAGCAGTGAATTATCTGAGACCCAGTACTTC.